This T cell receptor beta chain is from a study of cytomegalovirus exposure and HLA in healthy donors. After removal of 3 bases from V and 6 bases from J, the junction contained 8 bases not matched to a gene. The CDR3 is made up of 15 amino acids. Germline CDR1 SGDLS, CDR2 YYNGEE. Comments on this clone: What it recognizes is unknown.

Both 60 Vbeta primers and 13 Jbeta primers went into the PCR. Using immunoSEQ multiplex PCR, the repertoire was profiled, and TCRdb retains in-frame clones only, with some absent. This repertoire shows some 190,000 clones, 78% found once; its top ten account for roughly 2.7%. Study-wide results and caveats: A later analysis associated around 17,000 TCR beta sequences with HLA alleles at a 0.05 false discovery rate. Reported findings show TCR beta sequences accurately forecast HLA-A and HLA-B alleles in most subjects. The study put about 180 TCR beta chains on its list as cytomegalovirus-associated.

The chain recombines TRBV9 with TRBJ2-1, with 8 bases fitting TRBD1. This sequence originates from a female donor in good health and CMV-seronegative. Source material: PBMCs. Written as DNA, the CDR3 is TGTGCCAGCAGCGGGGAGCAGGGGGCCTCCAATGAGCAGTTCTTC. This translates into CASSGEQGASNEQFF. Complete variable domain (other parts from reference TRBV9 and TRBJ2-1): DSGVTQTPKHLITATGQRVTLRCSPRSGDLSVYWYQQSLDQGLQFLIQYYNGEERAKGNILERFSAQQFPDLHSELNLSSLELGDSALYFCASSGEQGASNEQFFGPGTRLTVL.